The 28 T cell receptor beta chains below were found in one sample sequenced in a study of shared clonotypes between healthy human individuals. Sequencing used immunoSEQ multiplex PCR; TCRdb keeps in-frame clones, though not all of them. The data contain around 940,000 clones, approximately 80% of them seen just once; the ten biggest clones take up roughly 1.5%. Sequenced: memory CD4+ T cells sorted from blood. Subset here: CD45RA-negative fraction. The receptors were sampled from a man aged 18-30 years in good health.

This clone has only one observation. V is TRBV5-6 and J is TRBJ2-3; the D gene is possibly TRBD1 (5 bases). The CDR3 consists of 14 residues. V was trimmed by 2 bases and J by 0 bases, leaving 7 bases between them. Germline values: CDR1 SGHDT, CDR2 YYEEEE. For the CDR3, the DNA is TGTGCCAGCAGCTTCTCAGGGAGCACAGATACGCAGTATTTT. Translated: CASSFSGSTDTQYF.

This chain uses TRBV4-1 with TRBJ2-1; 10 nucleotides agree with TRBD2. Germline V gene data show CDR1 as MGHRA and CDR2 as YSYEKL. V trimming: 4 bases; J trimming: 3 bases; junction bases outside the gene matches: 12. There are 18 residues in the CDR3. The CDR3, as DNA: TGCGCCAGCAGCCCCTCATTGGGCAGCGGGAGGGTCTACAATGAGCAGTTCTTC. As protein: CASSPSLGSGRVYNEQFF.

J is TRBJ2-5 and V is TRBV2, with 15 bases that match TRBD2. The CDR3 length is 17 residues. Unmatched junction bases numbered 9, after V lost 5 bases and J lost 5 bases. CDR1 is SNHLY and CDR2 is FYNNEI in the germline V gene. The DNA of the CDR3 is TGTGCCAGCAGTCAAATGGGCGGACTAGCGGGGGGGGAGACCCAGTACTTC. Its protein is CASSQMGGLAGGETQYF. Full variable domain (rest looked up from reference TRBV2 and TRBJ2-5): EPEVTQTPSHQVTQMGQEVILRCVPISNHLYFYWYRQILGQKVEFLVSFYNNEISEKSEIFDDQFSVERPDGSNFTLKIRSTKLEDSAMYFCASSQMGGLAGGETQYFGPGTRLLVL.

The chain is built from TRBV7-2 and TRBJ2-5, with 10 bases identical to TRBD2. Germline V gene sequence: CDR1 SGHTA, CDR2 FQGNSA. V lost 6 bases to trimming and J lost 3 bases; unmatched junction nucleotides: 7. The CDR3 totals 15 residues. The CDR3: CASRAGTSAKETQYF. In DNA, the CDR3 is TGTGCCAGCAGGGCCGGGACTAGCGCTAAAGAGACCCAGTACTTC.

This sequence joins TRBV5-4 and TRBJ1-1; D unclear. V lost 4 bases, J lost 3 bases, and 13 bases lay in between. Germline V gene data show CDR1 as SGHNT and CDR2 as YYREEE (reference sequence). This CDR3 has 14 residues. The CDR3 DNA reads TGTGCCAGCAGCCCCTCCGTGGGGTACACTGAAGCTTTCTTT. Its protein product is CASSPSVGYTEAFF.

The chain is built from TRBV2 and TRBJ2-1; TRBD2 agrees at 8 bases. V dropped 6 bases and J dropped 7; count of bases not matched to a gene: 5. Germline loops: CDR1 SNHLY, CDR2 FYNNEI. This CDR3 region has 13 residues. This CDR3 reads CASSGRALNEQFF. Here the CDR3 DNA reads TGTGCCAGCAGCGGGAGGGCCTTGAATGAGCAGTTCTTC.

The chain is built from TRBV4-2 and TRBJ2-1, with 11 bases aligning to TRBD2. The CDR3 runs to 19 residues. J was trimmed by 3 bases and V by 1 base; bases with no gene match: 11. CDR1 is LGHNA, CDR2 YNFKEQ, per germline. The CDR3 DNA reads TGTGCCAGCAGCCAAGGAATAATCGGGACTAGCGGAAACTACAATGAGCAGTTCTTC. Translating gives CASSQGIIGTSGNYNEQFF.

The rearrangement uses TRBV14 and TRBJ2-5; no clear D gene. The CDR3 loop spans 13 amino acids. Trimming removed 4 bases at V and 4 bases at J, with 10 bases between. CDR1 and CDR2 (germline): SGHDN, FVKESK. As DNA, the CDR3 is TGTGCCAGCAGCCTATGGGCCGGAGAGACCCAGTACTTC. It yields the protein CASSLWAGETQYF. Full variable domain (outside the CDR3, taken from reference TRBV14 and TRBJ2-5): EAGVTQFPSHSVIEKGQTVTLRCDPISGHDNLYWYRRVMGKEIKFLLHFVKESKQDESGMPNNRFLAERTGGTYSTLKVQPAELEDSGVYFCASSLWAGETQYFGPGTRLLVL.

The rearrangement links TRBV9 to TRBJ2-5; no firm D call. Trimming took 0 bases from V and 2 from J, leaving 11 bases between them. From germline, CDR1 is SGDLS and CDR2 YYNGEE. The CDR3 totals 15 residues. CDR3 sequence reads: CASSVAGGPQETQYF. The CDR3 nucleotides read TGTGCCAGCAGCGTAGCTGGCGGACCTCAAGAGACCCAGTACTTC.

The J gene is TRBJ1-1, the V gene TRBV14; D gene uncertain. CDR1 and CDR2 from the germline V gene are SGHDN and FVKESK. With 4 bases removed from V and 1 base from J, the gap between germline ends came to 13 bases. The CDR3 is made up of 15 amino acids. As DNA, the CDR3 is TGTGCCAGCAGCCTTATACCCCCAGAGAACACTGAAGCTTTCTTT. Amino acids: CASSLIPPENTEAFF.

The chain recombines TRBV30 with TRBJ1-6; tentative D call: TRBD1 (6 bases). Germline CDR1 GTSNPN, CDR2 SVGIG (reference sequence). The CDR3 runs 15 residues. The ends were cut back, 2 bases at V and 5 bases at J, with 13 bases in the middle. CDR3 loop: CAWSTGLGHNSPLHF. Here the CDR3 DNA reads TGTGCCTGGAGTACAGGGCTTGGCCATAATTCACCCCTCCACTTT.

Points on this clone: At one end, the junction sequence differs from germline, possibly due to a read error. The V and J genes are TRBV6-1 and TRBJ1-1; 8 bases match TRBD1. Per germline, CDR1 MNHNS and CDR2 SASEGT. This CDR3 comprises 15 residues. The chain's CDR3 is CACRKYPTGDPEAFF. In nucleotides, the CDR3 is TGTGCCTGCAGGAAGTACCCGACAGGGGATCCTGAAGCTTTCTTT.

The chain has TRBV5-1 and TRBJ2-7, with 10 bases lining up with TRBD1. Germline V gene lookup returns CDR1 SGHRS and CDR2 YFSETQ. This CDR3 has 14 amino acids. After removal of 4 bases from V and 6 bases from J, the junction contained 7 bases not matched to a gene. CDR3: CASSLRDRGSEQYF. As DNA, the CDR3 is TGCGCCAGCAGCCTCCGGGACAGGGGAAGCGAGCAGTACTTC.

The chain is built from TRBV7-2 and TRBJ2-5; 7 nucleotides line up with TRBD2. J gave up 6 bases and V 5 bases, and 15 bases lay outside the gene matches. The germline V gene encodes CDR1 SGHTA and CDR2 FQGNSA. This CDR3 is 16 amino acids long. The CDR3: CASSPKLSGGVQTQYF. CDR3 sequence (DNA): TGTGCCAGCAGCCCCAAACTTAGTGGGGGGGTCCAGACCCAGTACTTC.

This chain uses TRBV10-3 with TRBJ1-6, with D perhaps TRBD1 (5 bases). The CDR3 is 13 residues long. The germline gives CDR1 ENHRY, CDR2 SYGVKD. V lost 3 bases, J lost 9 bases, and 9 bases lay in between. CDR3 in amino acids: CAISEGGGSPLHF. The CDR3 nucleotides read TGTGCCATCAGTGAAGGCGGGGGTTCACCCCTCCACTTT.

The J gene is TRBJ1-3, the V gene TRBV19; TRBD1 might be the D (6 bases). Germline-derived CDR1 and CDR2 are LNHDA and SQIVND (reference sequence). This CDR3 is built from 13 residues. V shed 5 bases and J shed 2 bases, with 7 bases lying between them. The CDR3 reads CASSWTAGNTIYF. CDR3 DNA sequence: TGTGCCAGTAGTTGGACAGCTGGAAACACCATATATTTT.

The chain links TRBV7-2 to TRBJ2-7; 7 bases are shared with TRBD1. After removal of 6 bases from V and 5 bases from J, the junction contained 10 bases not matched to a gene. This CDR3 comprises 14 residues. CDR1 and CDR2 from the germline V gene are SGHTA and FQGNSA. CDR3 amino acids: CASSSYRQGNEQYF. The CDR3 nucleotides read TGTGCCAGCAGTTCATACCGACAGGGCAACGAGCAGTACTTC.

The V and J genes are TRBV28 and TRBJ1-4, with TRBD1 as a possible D gene (6 bases). This CDR3 region has 15 residues. CDR1 is MDHEN and CDR2 is SYDVKM in the germline V gene. V was pared by 3 bases and J by 8 bases, with 16 bases between. CDR3 coding DNA: TGTGCCAGCAGTTTGCCAGGGGTCGTGGAGGAAAAACTGTTTTTT. Its translation: CASSLPGVVEEKLFF.

Only one count was recorded for this clone. V gene TRBV6-5 combines with J gene TRBJ2-7; D not certain. CDR3 length: 12 residues. In germline, CDR1 is MNHEY, CDR2 SVGAGI. V lost 5 bases to trimming and J lost 2 bases, with 7 bases between them. The CDR3 here is CASSNIPYEQYF. The CDR3 DNA follows: TGTGCCAGCAGTAACATCCCCTACGAGCAGTACTTC.

CDR3: CASSYREGNTGELFF. DNA of the CDR3: TGCGCCAGCAGCTACAGGGAGGGTAACACCGGGGAGCTGTTTTTT. V gene TRBV5-1 combines with J gene TRBJ2-2, with D possibly TRBD2 on 7 matching bases. The CDR3 sequence is 15 residues long. Germline V gene sequence: CDR1 SGHRS, CDR2 YFSETQ. V dropped 3 bases and J dropped 2 bases, with 11 bases sitting between them.

The rearrangement uses TRBV18 and TRBJ1-1; D gene uncertain. The CDR3 covers 14 residues. V lost 2 bases, J lost 4 bases, and 11 bases lay in between. Germline CDR1 and CDR2: KGHSH and LQKENI. The CDR3 nucleotides read TGTGCCAGCTCACCATCGGCGGTCGGCACTGAAGCTTTCTTT. It codes for CASSPSAVGTEAFF.

This clone was found a few times. The DNA is left out, because the CDR3 cannot be placed on it with certainty; the CDR3 is given as TCRdb lists it. The CDR3 sequence: CASSSSVGLLGGSPLHF. V usage is TRBV27 and J usage is TRBJ1-6. The CDR3 spans 17 residues, counting both ends. Germline CDR1 is MNHEY and CDR2 is SMNVEV (reference sequence).

The chain recombines TRBV7-6 with TRBJ1-3; D call uncertain. CDR3 length: 17 residues. Deletions cut 4 bases from V and 4 bases from J, with 20 bases between. The germline V gene has CDR1 SGHVS and CDR2 FNYEAQ. The CDR3 region has the DNA TGTGCCAGCAGCTACGACTCAACTAAGGCGTCCGGAAACACCATATATTTT. Protein product: CASSYDSTKASGNTIYF.

This rearrangement joins TRBV14 to TRBJ2-7; 8 bases are shared with TRBD1. The junction had 11 bases not matched to a gene; V was cut back by 2 bases and J by 5 bases. Germline V gene lookup returns CDR1 SGHDN and CDR2 FVKESK. This CDR3 spans 16 amino acids. CDR3 bases: TGTGCCAGCAGCCAACTAATAGGACAGGGAGCCCACGAGCAGTACTTC. This translates into CASSQLIGQGAHEQYF.

This clone was observed once. The chain couples TRBV11-3 to TRBJ1-6; TRBD1 agrees at 8 bases. Per the germline V gene, CDR1 is SGHNT and CDR2 is YENEEA. The J segment lost 6 bases and the V segment lost 0 bases, leaving 10 bases of the junction unmatched. The CDR3 contains 18 residues. For the CDR3, the DNA is TGTGCCAGCAGCTTAGATCCGGACAGGGTCCCTTTTAATTCACCCCTCCACTTT. This translates into CASSLDPDRVPFNSPLHF.

The rearrangement joins TRBV6-1 to TRBJ2-5, with 7 bases fitting TRBD2. Per the germline V gene, CDR1 is MNHNS and CDR2 is SASEGT. CDR3 length: 16 residues. J lost 5 bases, V lost 2 bases, and 11 bases had no gene match. CDR3 amino acids: CASSERWGPGGETQYF. The CDR3 DNA reads TGTGCCAGCAGTGAAAGGTGGGGCCCCGGGGGGGAGACCCAGTACTTC.

This chain connects TRBV11-2 to TRBJ1-2; D possibly corresponds to TRBD1 (6 bases). Between the trimmed V and J ends, which lost 6 bases and 3 bases, there was a span of 14 bases. The germline gives CDR1 SGHAT, CDR2 FQNNGV. The CDR3 loop spans 14 amino acids. The CDR3 coding sequence is TGTGCCAGCAGTCCTTGGGGGGCAGACTATGGCTACACCTTC. Amino acids: CASSPWGADYGYTF.

Concerning this clone itself: Additional DNA sequences in this sample encode the identical CDR3. This rearrangement joins TRBV7-9 to TRBJ2-3; the D is unclear. Trimming shortened V by 3 bases and J by 1 base, and 8 bases separated the two germline ends. CDR1 is SEHNR and CDR2 is FQNEAQ in the germline V gene (reference sequence). This CDR3 has 14 residues. CDR3 DNA sequence: TGTGCCAGCAGCTTCGGCACGGGCACAGATACGCAGTATTTT. Protein: CASSFGTGTDTQYF. Full variable domain (rest looked up from reference TRBV7-9 and TRBJ2-3): DTGVSQNPRHKITKRGQNVTFRCDPISEHNRLYWYRQTLGQGPEFLTYFQNEAQLEKSRLLSDRFSAERPKGSFSTLEIQRTEQGDSAMYLCASSFGTGTDTQYFGPGTRLTVL.